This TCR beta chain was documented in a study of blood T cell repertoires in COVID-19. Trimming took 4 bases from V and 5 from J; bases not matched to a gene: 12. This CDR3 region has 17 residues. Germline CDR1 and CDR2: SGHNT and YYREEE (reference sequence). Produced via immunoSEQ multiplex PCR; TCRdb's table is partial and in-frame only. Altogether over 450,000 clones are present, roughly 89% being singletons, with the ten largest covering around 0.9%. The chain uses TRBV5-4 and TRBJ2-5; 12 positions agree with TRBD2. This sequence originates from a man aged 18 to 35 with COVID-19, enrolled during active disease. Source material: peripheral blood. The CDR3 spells CASSKRSRTSGKETQYF. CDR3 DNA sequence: TGTGCCAGCAGCAAGCGTTCTAGGACTAGCGGGAAGGAGACCCAGTACTTC.